Listed here are 30 T cell receptor beta chains from one sample, sequenced in a study of blood T cell repertoires in COVID-19. Sequenced by immunoSEQ multiplex PCR; TCRdb stores in-frame clones only, minus some. The sample has 120,000 or so clones; roughly 80% are singletons. Material: peripheral blood. These receptors all come from a man aged 60 to 75 with acute or convalescent COVID-19.

This clone has just a few counts. The V and J genes are TRBV7-6 and TRBJ2-1, with 8 bases matching TRBD2. The CDR3 loop spans 13 amino acids. The J segment lost 10 bases and the V segment lost 4 bases, leaving 6 bases of the junction unmatched. Looked up from germline, CDR1 is SGHVS and CDR2 is FNYEAQ. CDR3: CASSSGTSGEQFF. Written as DNA, the CDR3 is TGTGCCAGCAGCTCAGGGACTAGTGGAGAGCAGTTCTTC.

V is TRBV5-1 and J is TRBJ1-1; TRBD1 agrees at 7 bases. Unmatched junction bases numbered 12, after V lost 5 bases and J lost 5 bases. The CDR3 sequence is 15 residues long. Germline CDR1 reads SGHRS; CDR2 reads YFSETQ. The CDR3 reads CASRETGTAKTEAFF. The CDR3 DNA reads TGCGCCAGCAGAGAAACCGGGACAGCAAAGACTGAAGCTTTCTTT.

The J gene is TRBJ2-3, the V gene TRBV7-2, with TRBD2 matching over 7 bases. Germline assignment: CDR1 SGHTA and CDR2 FQGNSA. This CDR3 comprises 13 residues. V trimming: 2 bases; J trimming: 14 bases; junction bases outside the gene matches: 10. CDR3 in DNA: TGTGCCAGCAGCTTAAGGCGGGAGCCCAAGGCGTATTTT. Its protein is CASSLRREPKAYF. The whole variable domain, filled in from reference TRBV7-2 and TRBJ2-3, reads GAGVSQSPSNKVTEKGKDVELRCDPISGHTALYWYRQSLGQGLEFLIYFQGNSAPDKSGLPSDRFSAERTGGSVSTLTIQRTQQEDSAVYLCASSLRREPKAYFGPGTRLTVL.

Only a few counts were recorded for this clone. This chain links TRBV5-1 with TRBJ1-2; 7 positions agree with TRBD1. V lost 5 bases and J lost 6; bases outside the gene matches: 7. Germline CDR1 is SGHRS and CDR2 is YFSETQ. CDR3 length equals 13 residues. CDR3 protein: CASSSGGTDGYTF. The CDR3 DNA reads as TGCGCCAGCAGTAGTGGGGGGACAGATGGCTACACCTTC. Full variable domain (rest looked up from reference TRBV5-1 and TRBJ1-2): KAGVTQTPRYLIKTRGQQVTLSCSPISGHRSVSWYQQTPGQGLQFLFEYFSETQRNKGNFPGRFSGRQFSNSRSEMNVSTLELGDSALYLCASSSGGTDGYTFGSGTRLTVV.

The genes are TRBV2 and TRBJ2-3; 7 bases align to TRBD2. V gave up 4 bases and J gave up 6 bases; unmatched junction bases: 10. This CDR3 spans 15 amino acids. CDR1 is SNHLY, CDR2 FYNNEI, per germline. The CDR3: CASSVLASGADTQYF. The CDR3 region has the DNA TGTGCCAGCAGTGTACTGGCTAGCGGAGCCGATACGCAGTATTTT.

The chain combines TRBV25-1 with TRBJ1-4, with D unclear. V shed 3 bases and J shed 4 bases, with 12 bases lying between them. The length of the CDR3 is 15 residues. Germline V lookup: CDR1 MGHDK, CDR2 SYGVNS. As DNA, the CDR3 is TGTGCCAGCAGTGATTCCGGCAGACATAATGAAAAACTGTTTTTT. Translating it yields CASSDSGRHNEKLFF.

This rearrangement joins TRBV11-2 to TRBJ1-1; unclear D gene. Germline loops: CDR1 SGHAT, CDR2 FQNNGV. The CDR3 totals 14 residues. The V gene lost 3 bases and the J gene lost 3 bases, with 11 bases spanning the gap. The CDR3 DNA sequence: TGTGCCAGCAGCTTGATTTCCCGGGACACTGAAGCTTTCTTT. Amino acids: CASSLISRDTEAFF.

The chain joins TRBV6-5 to TRBJ1-2, with 7 bases that match TRBD1. This CDR3 is 15 amino acids long. Per germline, CDR1 MNHEY and CDR2 SVGAGI. J was trimmed by 0 bases and V by 6 bases; bases with no gene match: 7. CDR3 loop: CASRKQGQTNYGYTF. As DNA, the CDR3 is TGTGCCAGCAGGAAACAGGGGCAAACTAACTATGGCTACACCTTC.

The chain couples TRBV7-6 to TRBJ1-1; 9 nucleotides agree with TRBD1. Germline CDR1 reads SGHVS; CDR2 reads FNYEAQ. This CDR3 region has 14 residues. V gave up 1 base and J gave up 3 bases; unmatched junction bases: 0. The CDR3 protein is CASSLGTGDTEAFF. The DNA for the CDR3 is TGTGCCAGCAGCTTAGGGACAGGGGACACTGAAGCTTTCTTT.

The chain uses TRBV30 and TRBJ1-3, with a tentative D call TRBD1 (5 bases). The CDR3 sequence is 13 residues long. V lost 2 bases to trimming and J lost 4 bases, with 9 bases between them. Germline V CDR1 and CDR2: GTSNPN, SVGIG (reference sequence). The CDR3 loop is CAWSWGTGNTIYF. The CDR3 DNA follows: TGTGCCTGGAGTTGGGGCACAGGAAACACCATATATTTT.

The chain employs TRBV7-3 and TRBJ2-1; 11 nucleotides align to TRBD2. The germline V gene encodes CDR1 SGHTA and CDR2 FQGTGA. The CDR3 sequence is 19 residues long. The V segment lost 0 bases and the J segment 0 bases; nucleotides outside the gene matches: 7. The CDR3 spells CASSLTGVAGGTSYNEQFF. Here the CDR3 DNA reads TGTGCCAGCAGCTTAACAGGGGTAGCGGGAGGGACCTCCTACAATGAGCAGTTCTTC.

The rearrangement joins TRBV9 to TRBJ1-2; 9 bases map to TRBD1. Germline V gene data show CDR1 as SGDLS and CDR2 as YYNGEE. The CDR3 is 13 residues long. V shed 3 bases, J shed 9 bases, and the junction held 6 bases outside the gene matches. The CDR3 here is CASSGSDRGRYTF. For the CDR3, the DNA is TGTGCCAGCAGCGGTTCGGACAGGGGCCGCTACACCTTC. Full variable domain (missing parts from reference TRBV9 and TRBJ1-2): DSGVTQTPKHLITATGQRVTLRCSPRSGDLSVYWYQQSLDQGLQFLIQYYNGEERAKGNILERFSAQQFPDLHSELNLSSLELGDSALYFCASSGSDRGRYTFGSGTRLTVV.

The rearrangement uses TRBV27 and TRBJ2-7; tentative D call: TRBD1 (8 bases). The CDR3 has 14 amino acids. Germline assignment: CDR1 MNHEY and CDR2 SMNVEV (reference sequence). The V end lost 7 bases, the J end lost 4 bases, and 17 bases lay between the germline ends. CDR3 nucleotides: TGTGCCAGCAAACTAGGACAGGGAGGGTACGAGCAGTACTTC. It translates to CASKLGQGGYEQYF.

The gene calls are TRBV27 and TRBJ1-1; no firm D call. CDR1 is MNHEY, CDR2 SMNVEV, per germline (reference sequence). This CDR3 region has 15 residues. V shed 0 bases and J shed 0 bases, with 8 bases lying between them. The CDR3 here is CASSLSAHLNTEAFF. Here the CDR3 DNA reads TGTGCCAGCAGTTTATCCGCACACCTGAACACTGAAGCTTTCTTT.

The CDR3 here is CAWNPMGTGGPGELFF. Here the CDR3 DNA reads TGTGCCTGGAACCCAATGGGGACAGGGGGCCCCGGGGAGCTGTTTTTT. The chain has TRBV30 and TRBJ2-2; TRBD1 aligns across 12 bases. V lost 4 bases, J lost 6 bases, and 9 bases stayed unmatched. Looked up from germline, CDR1 is GTSNPN and CDR2 is SVGIG (reference sequence). CDR3 length: 16 amino acids.

V gene TRBV30 combines with J gene TRBJ2-3; weak D call: TRBD2 (6 bases). The V gene's germline CDR1 is GTSNPN and CDR2 SVGIG (reference sequence). Between the trimmed V and J ends, which lost 0 bases and 6 bases, there was a span of 16 bases. The CDR3 runs to 15 residues. CDR3 loop: CAWSVRAGRWDTQYF. CDR3 bases: TGTGCCTGGAGTGTACGGGCCGGGAGATGGGATACGCAGTATTTT.

This chain joins TRBV10-3 and TRBJ2-5; 12 bases line up with TRBD2. From germline, CDR1 is ENHRY and CDR2 SYGVKD. The CDR3 consists of 18 residues. Trimming at V came to 5 bases and at J to 4 bases, leaving 14 bases not matched to a gene. The CDR3 here is CAISPSKPSGRAPETQYF. The CDR3 bases are TGTGCCATCAGTCCATCTAAGCCTAGCGGGAGGGCCCCAGAGACCCAGTACTTC.

The gene calls are TRBV6-2 or TRBV6-3 and TRBJ1-2; D possibly corresponds to TRBD1 (6 bases). V lost 5 bases and J lost 6, with 10 bases in between. CDR3 length: 12 residues. Germline V CDR1 and CDR2: MNHEY, SVGEGT. CDR3 amino acids: CASSRTVHGYTF. CDR3 nucleotides: TGTGCCAGCAGTAGGACAGTCCATGGCTACACCTTC.

In its sample, this clone was seen a few times. V is TRBV13 and J is TRBJ1-4; tentatively, D is TRBD1 (5 bases). The CDR3 sequence is 14 residues long. V lost 6 bases and J 8 bases, leaving 16 bases between the germline ends. Germline lookup yields CDR1 PRHDT and CDR2 FYEKMQ (reference sequence). CDR3 region: CASRSTGGTEKLFF. The CDR3 bases are TGTGCCAGCAGATCCACGGGGGGAACCGAAAAACTGTTTTTT.

J is TRBJ2-5 and V is TRBV5-6, with D possibly matching TRBD1 (5 bases). Germline CDR1 is SGHDT and CDR2 is YYEEEE. Between the trimmed V and J ends, which lost 3 bases and 2 bases, there was a span of 14 bases. The CDR3 covers 15 residues. The CDR3 region has the DNA TGTGCCAGCAGCTCCAGGGTCGAGAGGCAAGAGACCCAGTACTTC. Its translation: CASSSRVERQETQYF.

The chain links TRBV24-1 to TRBJ1-2; 7 positions agree with TRBD1. Germline assignment: CDR1 KGHDR and CDR2 SFDVKD. The CDR3 is 16 amino acids. V was clipped by 3 bases and J by 2 bases; unmatched bases: 8. The CDR3 region is CATSDQSAQGNYGYTF. CDR3 coding DNA: TGTGCCACCAGTGATCAAAGCGCACAGGGGAACTATGGCTACACCTTC.

The chain couples TRBV2 to TRBJ1-2; possible D gene TRBD1, 5 bases. V was trimmed by 10 bases and J by 1 base, leaving 10 bases between them. Germline CDR1 is SNHLY and CDR2 is FYNNEI. The CDR3 is made up of 12 amino acids. This CDR3 reads CATLQDNYGYTF. The CDR3 region has the DNA TGTGCCACACTACAGGATAACTATGGCTACACCTTC.

The chain has TRBV7-3 and TRBJ2-5; tentatively, D is TRBD1 (5 bases). The V end lost 1 base, the J end lost 4 bases, and 13 bases lay between the germline ends. This CDR3 has 15 residues. CDR1 is SGHTA, CDR2 FQGTGA, per germline. The CDR3 spells CASSLRAGKGETQYF. In DNA form, the CDR3 reads TGTGCCAGCAGCTTAAGGGCAGGGAAGGGAGAGACCCAGTACTTC.

The V call is TRBV15, the J call TRBJ2-3; 13 bases are shared with TRBD2. Germline V gives CDR1 LNHNV, CDR2 YYDKDF (reference sequence). CDR3 length equals 18 residues. V lost 3 bases, J lost 2 bases, and 8 bases stayed unmatched. CDR3 bases: TGTGCCACCAGCAGGGGACTAGCGGGGAGTACCTCCACAGATACGCAGTATTTT. Translated: CATSRGLAGSTSTDTQYF.

CDR3 DNA: TGCGCCAGCAGCCCGGGGGGGACGAGTGGCTACGAGCAGTACTTC. Amino acid sequence: CASSPGGTSGYEQYF. The genes are TRBV10-1 and TRBJ2-7, with 8 bases lining up with TRBD2. The ends lost 6 bases at V and 3 bases at J; junction bases unmatched: 10. CDR1 is WNHNN and CDR2 is SYGVQD in the germline V gene (reference sequence). CDR3 length equals 15 residues.

This chain connects TRBV5-1 to TRBJ2-5; the match to TRBD2 covers 7 bases. Losses at the gene ends were 1 base for V and 1 base for J; bases not matched to a gene: 7. The V gene's germline CDR1 is SGHRS and CDR2 YFSETQ. This CDR3 is built from 16 residues. CDR3 sequence (DNA): TGCGCCAGCAGCTTGACCCCTCTAGCGGCCCAAGAGACCCAGTACTTC. Protein: CASSLTPLAAQETQYF.

V is TRBV3-1 (or the pseudogene TRBV3-2) and J is TRBJ1-1; 8 nucleotides line up with TRBD1. The CDR3 has 15 residues. V trimming: 1 base; J trimming: 2 bases; junction bases outside the gene matches: 3. Germline V lookup: CDR1 LGHDT, CDR2 YNNKEL (reference sequence). In nucleotides, the CDR3 is TGTGCCAGCAGCCAAGTGGACAGGGTCAACACTGAAGCTTTCTTT. Translation gives CASSQVDRVNTEAFF.

The V gene is TRBV18, the J gene TRBJ2-3; D uncertain. Trimming pared 5 bases from V and 6 bases from J, leaving 9 bases between. The germline V gene encodes CDR1 KGHSH and CDR2 LQKENI. The CDR3 loop spans 12 amino acids. The CDR3 spells CASSNQRDTQYF. The DNA of the CDR3 is TGTGCCAGCTCAAACCAGAGGGATACGCAGTATTTT.

V gene TRBV24-1 combines with J gene TRBJ1-2, with 7 bases identical to TRBD1. Trimming took 4 bases from V and 4 from J; bases not matched to a gene: 8. The CDR3 runs 15 residues. Germline V lookup: CDR1 KGHDR, CDR2 SFDVKD. CDR3 in amino acids: CATSDPSGTVYGYTF. The CDR3 DNA reads as TGTGCCACCAGTGACCCTTCCGGGACAGTCTATGGCTACACCTTC.

This sequence joins TRBV2 and TRBJ1-5; 9 nucleotides match TRBD1. CDR3 length: 13 residues. The trim removed 4 bases at V and 5 bases at J, leaving 0 bases unmatched. Germline values: CDR1 SNHLY, CDR2 FYNNEI. CDR3 sequence reads: CASSGDRDQPQHF. The CDR3 DNA sequence: TGTGCCAGCAGTGGGGACAGGGATCAGCCCCAGCATTTT.